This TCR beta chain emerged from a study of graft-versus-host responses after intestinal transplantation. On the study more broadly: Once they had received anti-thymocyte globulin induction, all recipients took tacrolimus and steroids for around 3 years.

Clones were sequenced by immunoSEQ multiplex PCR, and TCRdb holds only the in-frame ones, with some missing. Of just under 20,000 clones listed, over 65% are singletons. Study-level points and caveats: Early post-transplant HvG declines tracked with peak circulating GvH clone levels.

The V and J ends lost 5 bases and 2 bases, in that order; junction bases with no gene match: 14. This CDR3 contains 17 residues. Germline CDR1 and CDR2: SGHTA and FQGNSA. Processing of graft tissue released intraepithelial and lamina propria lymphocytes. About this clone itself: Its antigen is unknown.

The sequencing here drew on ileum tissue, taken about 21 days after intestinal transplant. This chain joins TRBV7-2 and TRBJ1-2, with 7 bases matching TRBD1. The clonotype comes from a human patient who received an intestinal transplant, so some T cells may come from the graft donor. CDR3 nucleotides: TGTGCCAGCAGCACTAGCCCCGCCGGGACAGCGAACTATGGCTACACCTTC. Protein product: CASSTSPAGTANYGYTF.